What follows is one T cell receptor beta chain and its context. Its target is not known. It was via CD45RO/CCR7/CD25/CD127/CD95/CD27 that CD4+ naive, central memory, regulatory and stem cell-like memory cells were sorted. This sample stems from a study of beta chain features in type 1 diabetes. Study results and limitations: Any role of HLA type in TCRB rearrangement remained unresolved here.

As every portion of the isolated RNA was reverse transcribed, the sequencing read expressed TCRB transcripts. Repertoires were generated with immunoSEQ multiplex PCR, while TCRdb's copy carries only in-frame clones and drops some. This repertoire shows 400,000 to 550,000 clones, more than 9.5% found once; its top ten account for about 0.045%. The length of the CDR3 is 20 residues. V shed 3 bases and J 1 base; nucleotides not matched to a gene: 17. Germline V gives CDR1 SGHVS, CDR2 FQNEAQ. The chain is built from TRBV7-8 and TRBJ2-5; 10 bases match TRBD2. Sequencing was carried out using naive CD4+ T cells from blood. The clonotype was recovered from a young woman in good health. The CDR3 DNA is TGTGCCAGCAGCTTTTCTTTGCCTCTACGGACTAGCGGAACCCAAGAGACCCAGTACTTC. Encoded protein: CASSFSLPLRTSGTQETQYF. Together with reference TRBV7-8 and TRBJ2-5, the CDR3 gives the full variable domain: GAGVSQSPRYKVAKRGQDVALRCDPISGHVSLFWYQQALGQGPEFLTYFQNEAQLDKSGLPSDRFFAERPEGSVSTLKIQRTQQEDSAVYLCASSFSLPLRTSGTQETQYFGPGTRLLVL.